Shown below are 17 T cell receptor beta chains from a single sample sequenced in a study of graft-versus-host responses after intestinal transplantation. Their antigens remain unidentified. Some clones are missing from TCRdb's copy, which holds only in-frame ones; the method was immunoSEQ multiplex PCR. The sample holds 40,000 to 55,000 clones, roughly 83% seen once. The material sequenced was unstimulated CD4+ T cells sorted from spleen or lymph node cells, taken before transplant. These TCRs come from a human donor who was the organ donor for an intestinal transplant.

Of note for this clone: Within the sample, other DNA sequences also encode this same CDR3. The CDR3: CAISDSGPGGASGYTF. DNA of the CDR3: TGTGCCATCAGTGATTCGGGGCCGGGGGGCGCGTCCGGCTACACCTTC. The chain is built from TRBV10-3 and TRBJ1-2; the D gene is possibly TRBD1 (6 bases). Germline CDR1 is ENHRY and CDR2 is SYGVKD. Trimming cost V 3 bases and J 8 bases, with 22 bases left between them. This CDR3 comprises 16 residues.

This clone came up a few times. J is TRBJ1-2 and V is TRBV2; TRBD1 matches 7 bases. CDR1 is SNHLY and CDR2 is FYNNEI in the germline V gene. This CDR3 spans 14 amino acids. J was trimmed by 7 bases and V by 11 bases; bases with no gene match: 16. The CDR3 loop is CAQKGGGAGVGYTF. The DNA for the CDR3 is TGTGCCCAAAAGGGAGGGGGCGCTGGGGTTGGCTACACCTTC.

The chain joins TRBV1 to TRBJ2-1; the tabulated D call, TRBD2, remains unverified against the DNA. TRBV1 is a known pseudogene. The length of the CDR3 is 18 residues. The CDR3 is CTSSQEYPTSGSVTEQFF. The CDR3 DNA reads TGCACCAGCAGCCAAGAATATCCGACTAGCGGGAGTGTCACTGAGCAGTTCTTC.

CDR3 loop: CSARITGELFF. The CDR3 bases are TGCAGTGCTAGAATTACCGGGGAGCTGTTTTTT. The rearrangement uses TRBV20-1 and TRBJ2-2; D unresolved. Germline V gene lookup returns CDR1 DFQATT and CDR2 SNEGSKA (reference sequence). V was cut by 2 bases and J by 5 bases, with 3 bases left in between. The CDR3 totals 11 residues.

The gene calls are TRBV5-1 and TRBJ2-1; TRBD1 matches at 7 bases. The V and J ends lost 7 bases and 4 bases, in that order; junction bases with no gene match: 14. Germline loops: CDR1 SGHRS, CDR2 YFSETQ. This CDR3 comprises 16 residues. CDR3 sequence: CASEIGWGQPYNEQFF. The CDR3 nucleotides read TGCGCCAGCGAGATAGGCTGGGGACAGCCGTACAATGAGCAGTTCTTC.

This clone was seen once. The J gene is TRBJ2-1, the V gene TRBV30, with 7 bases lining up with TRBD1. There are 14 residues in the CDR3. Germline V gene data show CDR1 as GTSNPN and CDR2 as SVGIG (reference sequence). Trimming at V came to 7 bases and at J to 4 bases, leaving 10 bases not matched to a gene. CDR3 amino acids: CASNLRGPYNEQFF. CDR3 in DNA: TGTGCCTCGAATCTGAGGGGGCCTTACAATGAGCAGTTCTTC.

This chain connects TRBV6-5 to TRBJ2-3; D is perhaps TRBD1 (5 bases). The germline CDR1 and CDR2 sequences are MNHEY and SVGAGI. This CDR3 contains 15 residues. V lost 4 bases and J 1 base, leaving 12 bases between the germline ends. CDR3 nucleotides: TGTGCCAGCAGTTTAAGCAGGGCGGGCACAGATACGCAGTATTTT. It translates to CASSLSRAGTDTQYF.

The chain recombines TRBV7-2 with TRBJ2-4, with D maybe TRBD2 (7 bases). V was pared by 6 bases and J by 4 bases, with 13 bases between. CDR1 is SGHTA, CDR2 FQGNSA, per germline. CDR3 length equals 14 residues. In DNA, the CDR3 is TGTGCCAGCAGAGGGGGGGGTAGGAAAAACATTCAGTACTTC. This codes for CASRGGGRKNIQYF. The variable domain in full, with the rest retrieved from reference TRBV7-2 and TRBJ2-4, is GAGVSQSPSNKVTEKGKDVELRCDPISGHTALYWYRQSLGQGLEFLIYFQGNSAPDKSGLPSDRFSAERTGGSVSTLTIQRTQQEDSAVYLCASRGGGRKNIQYFGAGTRLSVL.

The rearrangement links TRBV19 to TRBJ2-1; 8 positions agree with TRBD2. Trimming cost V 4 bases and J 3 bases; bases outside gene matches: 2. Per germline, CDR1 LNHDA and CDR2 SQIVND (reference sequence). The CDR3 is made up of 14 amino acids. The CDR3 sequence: CASSSGRIYNEQFF. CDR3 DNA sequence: TGTGCCAGTAGTAGCGGGAGGATCTACAATGAGCAGTTCTTC.

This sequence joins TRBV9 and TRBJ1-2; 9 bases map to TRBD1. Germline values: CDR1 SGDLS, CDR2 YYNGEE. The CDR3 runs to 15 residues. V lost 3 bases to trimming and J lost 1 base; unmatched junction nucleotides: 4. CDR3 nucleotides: TGTGCCAGCAGCGGCCGGGACAGGGATAACTATGGCTACACCTTC. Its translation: CASSGRDRDNYGYTF. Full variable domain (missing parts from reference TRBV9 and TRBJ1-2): DSGVTQTPKHLITATGQRVTLRCSPRSGDLSVYWYQQSLDQGLQFLIQYYNGEERAKGNILERFSAQQFPDLHSELNLSSLELGDSALYFCASSGRDRDNYGYTFGSGTRLTVV.

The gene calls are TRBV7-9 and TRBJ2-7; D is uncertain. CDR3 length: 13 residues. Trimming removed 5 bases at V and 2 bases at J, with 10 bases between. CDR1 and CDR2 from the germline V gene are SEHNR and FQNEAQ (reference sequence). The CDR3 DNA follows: TGTGCCAGCAGCCTCGACCCTACCTACGAGCAGTACTTC. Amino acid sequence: CASSLDPTYEQYF. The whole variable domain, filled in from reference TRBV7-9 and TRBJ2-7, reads DTGVSQNPRHKITKRGQNVTFRCDPISEHNRLYWYRQTLGQGPEFLTYFQNEAQLEKSRLLSDRFSAERPKGSFSTLEIQRTEQGDSAMYLCASSLDPTYEQYFGPGTRLTVT.

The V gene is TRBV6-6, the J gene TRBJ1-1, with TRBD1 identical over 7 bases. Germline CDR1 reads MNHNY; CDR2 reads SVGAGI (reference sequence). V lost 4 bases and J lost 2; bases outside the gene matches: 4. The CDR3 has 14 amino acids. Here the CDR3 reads CASSWGQQNTEAFF. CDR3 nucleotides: TGTGCCAGCAGTTGGGGACAGCAAAACACTGAAGCTTTCTTT.

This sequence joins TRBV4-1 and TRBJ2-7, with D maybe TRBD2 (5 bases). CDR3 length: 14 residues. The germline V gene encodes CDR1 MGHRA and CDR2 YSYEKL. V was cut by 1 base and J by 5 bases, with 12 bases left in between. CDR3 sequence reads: CASSQVRDSNEQYF. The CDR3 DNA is TGCGCCAGCAGCCAAGTACGGGATAGTAACGAGCAGTACTTC.

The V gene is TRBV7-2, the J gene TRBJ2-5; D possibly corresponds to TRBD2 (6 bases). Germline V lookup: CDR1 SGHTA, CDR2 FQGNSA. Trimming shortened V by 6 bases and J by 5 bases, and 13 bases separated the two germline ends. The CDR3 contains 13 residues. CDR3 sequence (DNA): TGTGCCAGCAGACTTCGACTAGGGGAGACCCAGTACTTC. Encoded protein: CASRLRLGETQYF.

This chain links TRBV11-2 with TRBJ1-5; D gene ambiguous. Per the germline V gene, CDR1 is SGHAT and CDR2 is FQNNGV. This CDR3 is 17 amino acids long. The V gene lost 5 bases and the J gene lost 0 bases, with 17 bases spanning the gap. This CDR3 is CASSGVAVRYSNQPQHF. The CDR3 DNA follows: TGTGCCAGCAGCGGGGTGGCAGTTCGTTATAGCAATCAGCCCCAGCATTTT. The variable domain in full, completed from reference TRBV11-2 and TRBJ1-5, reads EAGVAQSPRYKIIEKRQSVAFWCNPISGHATLYWYQQILGQGPKLLIQFQNNGVVDDSQLPKDRFSAERLKGVDSTLKIQPAKLEDSAVYLCASSGVAVRYSNQPQHFGDGTRLSIL.

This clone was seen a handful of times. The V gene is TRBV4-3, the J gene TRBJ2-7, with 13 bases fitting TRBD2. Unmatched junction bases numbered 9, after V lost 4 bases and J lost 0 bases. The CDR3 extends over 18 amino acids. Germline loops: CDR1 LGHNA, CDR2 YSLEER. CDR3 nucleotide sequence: TGCGCCAGCAGCCTTGGACTAGCGGGGGCTTCGATCTCCTACGAGCAGTACTTC. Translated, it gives CASSLGLAGASISYEQYF.

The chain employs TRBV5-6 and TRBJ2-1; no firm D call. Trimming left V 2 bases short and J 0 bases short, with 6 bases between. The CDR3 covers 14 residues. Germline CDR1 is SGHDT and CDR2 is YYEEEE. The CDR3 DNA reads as TGTGCCAGCAGCTTCTCGGGCTCCTACAATGAGCAGTTCTTC. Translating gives CASSFSGSYNEQFF.